This T cell receptor (beta chain) derives from a study of identical twins. Via MiXCR, TCRdb re-called the 5' RACE reads, giving one row per CDR3 protein. The repertoire consists of approximately 890,000 distinct CDR3 sequences, with 10% to 15% occurring once and the leading ten covering around 1.6%. Per the germline V gene, CDR1 is MDHEN and CDR2 is SYDVKM. With V trimmed by 6 bases and J by 6 bases, 13 bases remained unmatched. The CDR3 loop spans 15 amino acids. The same data also went into a second study, on yellow fever vaccine responses in identical twins.

The TCR sequence derives from a woman under 30 in good health. Sequences were obtained from PBMCs. The J gene is TRBJ2-7, the V gene TRBV28; 8 bases are shared with TRBD1. CDR3 sequence reads: CASSPAPQGAGEQYF. The CDR3 nucleotides read TGTGCCAGCAGCCCTGCCCCCCAGGGGGCCGGCGAGCAGTACTTC.